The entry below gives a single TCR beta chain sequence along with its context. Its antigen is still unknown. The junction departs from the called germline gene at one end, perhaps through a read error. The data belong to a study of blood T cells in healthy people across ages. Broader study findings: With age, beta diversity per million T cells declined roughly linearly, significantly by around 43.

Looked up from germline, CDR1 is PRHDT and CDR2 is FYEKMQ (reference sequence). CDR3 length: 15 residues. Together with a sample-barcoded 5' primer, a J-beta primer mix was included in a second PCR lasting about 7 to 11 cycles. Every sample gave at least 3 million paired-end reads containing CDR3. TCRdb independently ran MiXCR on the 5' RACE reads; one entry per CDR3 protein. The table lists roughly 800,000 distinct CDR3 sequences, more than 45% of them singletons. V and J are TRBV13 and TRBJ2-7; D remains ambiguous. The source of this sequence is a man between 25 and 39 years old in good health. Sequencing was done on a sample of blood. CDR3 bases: TGTGCCAGCAGCTTAGGACAACCTGCTCCCTACGAGAAGTACTTC. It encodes CASSLGQPAPYEKYF.